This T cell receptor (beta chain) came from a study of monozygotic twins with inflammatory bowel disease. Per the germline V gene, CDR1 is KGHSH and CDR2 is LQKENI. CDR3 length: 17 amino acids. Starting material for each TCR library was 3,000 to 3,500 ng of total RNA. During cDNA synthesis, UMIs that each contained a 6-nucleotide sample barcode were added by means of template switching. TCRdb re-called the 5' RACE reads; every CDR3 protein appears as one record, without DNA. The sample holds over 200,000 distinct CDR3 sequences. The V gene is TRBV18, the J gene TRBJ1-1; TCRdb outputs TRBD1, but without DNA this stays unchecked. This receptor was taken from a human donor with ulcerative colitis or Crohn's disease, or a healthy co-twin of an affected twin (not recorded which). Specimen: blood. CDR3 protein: CASSPPDLRDRGPKAFF.